The clone carrying this T cell receptor beta chain was detected ten times or more. Stable Graves' hyperthyroidism denoted no ophthalmopathy progression over 18 months. Thyroid ultrasound, orbital computed tomography, clinical symptoms, and serum thyroxine and TRAb underpinned diagnoses. There are 16 residues in the CDR3. From germline, CDR1 is MDHEN and CDR2 SYDVKM. The V and J ends lost 4 bases and 0 bases respectively, with 14 bases between them. The data belong to a study of T cells in Graves' hyperthyroidism and ophthalmopathy. Amplification of TCR beta CDR3 regions used RNA as the template. In the first-round RT-PCR of the TCR CDR3, the HTBI primer set was used. TCRdb recomputed calls from the multiplex PCR reads with MiXCR, one row per CDR3 protein. The table lists approximately 400,000 distinct CDR3 sequences, around a quarter of them singletons.

The material sequenced was blood. The rearrangement joins TRBV28 to TRBJ2-3; a weak D match, TRBD2 (5 bases). This clonotype was obtained from a man aged 45-65 years with Graves' hyperthyroidism. The CDR3 loop reads CASSSPRGSSTDTQYF. The CDR3 region has the DNA TGTGCCAGCAGTTCCCCTAGAGGGAGCAGCACAGATACGCAGTATTTT.